This passage covers 18 T cell receptor beta chains from one sample sequenced in a study of molecular identifiers for immune sequencing clone quantification. One entry per CDR3 protein results from TCRdb running MiXCR on the PCR reads. The sample lists 490,000 or so distinct CDR3 sequences; 20% to 25% were seen once. The sample taken for sequencing was naive CD8+ T cells from blood, with Jurkat cell RNA spiked in. The subset is: FACS-sorted CD8+CD4-CCR7+CD45RA+ naive T cells. These receptors were collected from a human donor in good health. Some libraries in this study had Jurkat cell RNA spiked in.

The chain links TRBV9 to TRBJ2-3; the match to TRBD2 covers 8 bases. The V gene's germline CDR1 is SGDLS and CDR2 YYNGEE. This CDR3 is built from 14 residues. The V and J ends lost 5 bases and 4 bases, in that order; junction bases with no gene match: 6. CDR3 nucleotides: TGTGCCAGCAGTGACCGAGCGGGGGCAGATACGCAGTATTTT. The encoded protein is CASSDRAGADTQYF.

This clonotype was counted only a few times. The chain links TRBV30 to TRBJ2-1; TRBD2 matches 11 bases. CDR1 GTSNPN and CDR2 SVGIG come from the germline V gene (reference sequence). The CDR3 is made up of 18 amino acids. Trimming removed 5 bases from V and 7 bases from J; junction bases left unmatched: 19. The CDR3 here is CAWEPGLADTQVRNEQFF. CDR3 DNA: TGTGCCTGGGAGCCGGGACTAGCGGACACCCAGGTTAGGAATGAGCAGTTCTTC.

At least ten counts were recorded for this clonotype. V usage is TRBV5-4 and J usage is TRBJ1-1; 8 nucleotides line up with TRBD1. CDR1 SGHNT and CDR2 YYREEE come from the germline V gene (reference sequence). The CDR3 is 17 amino acids. Unmatched junction bases numbered 10, after V lost 3 bases and J lost 0 bases. The CDR3 loop reads CASSSNAGTGLNTEAFF. DNA of the CDR3: TGTGCCAGCAGCTCGAATGCGGGGACAGGCTTGAACACTGAAGCTTTCTTT.

In its sample, this clonotype was seen a few times. V usage is TRBV7-9 and J usage is TRBJ1-5; D unclear. The V and J ends lost 2 bases and 0 bases respectively, with 11 bases between them. Per germline, CDR1 SEHNR and CDR2 FQNEAQ (reference sequence). The CDR3 extends over 16 amino acids. CDR3 nucleotides: TGTGCCAGCAGCTTAACGTTAGGCGGTAGCAATCAGCCCCAGCATTTT. It is translated as CASSLTLGGSNQPQHF.

In regard to this clonotype: No DNA is shown, since the ends of the CDR3 on it are uncertain; the CDR3 is the one TCRdb lists. The chain carries TRBV5-1 and TRBJ1-1. Looked up from germline, CDR1 is SGHRS and CDR2 is YFSETQ. The CDR3 totals 15 residues, both ends included. The CDR3 reads CASSFGPGTGTGAFF.

The chain carries TRBV29-1 and TRBJ1-1; maybe TRBD1 (5 bases). V was pared by 8 bases and J by 3 bases, with 22 bases between. CDR1 SQVTM and CDR2 ANQGSEA come from the germline V gene. The CDR3 has 15 residues. The CDR3, as DNA: TGCAGCTCCCTAGGAGGGGCTGGGGGGGACACTGAAGCTTTCTTT. Translating gives CSSLGGAGGDTEAFF.

This clonotype occurred a few times. The chain joins TRBV3-1 to TRBJ2-7; TRBD1 or TRBD2 may be the D gene (6 bases each). V lost 5 bases and J 2 bases, leaving 16 bases between the germline ends. CDR1 and CDR2 (germline): LGHDT, YNNKEL (reference sequence). The CDR3 totals 15 residues. The CDR3 nucleotides are TGTGCCAGCAGCACGGATTGGAGGGGGGCCTACGAGCAGTACTTC. This sequence encodes CASSTDWRGAYEQYF.

This clonotype was seen a handful of times. The gene calls are TRBV5-6 and TRBJ2-7, with D tentatively TRBD2 (6 bases). Germline-derived CDR1 and CDR2 are SGHDT and YYEEEE. The V and J ends lost 1 base and 3 bases respectively, with 14 bases between them. The length of the CDR3 is 15 residues. CDR3 nucleotides: TGTGCCAGCAGCTTGTGGGGGACGGGGGTCTACGAGCAGTACTTC. Translation gives CASSLWGTGVYEQYF.

J is TRBJ2-7 and V is TRBV27; weak D call: TRBD2 (7 bases). This CDR3 spans 14 amino acids. Trimming pared 6 bases from V and 0 bases from J, leaving 12 bases between. Per germline, CDR1 MNHEY and CDR2 SMNVEV (reference sequence). The CDR3 DNA follows: TGTGCCAGCAGAAGGGGGGGGGCCTCCTACGAGCAGTACTTC. Its translation is CASRRGGASYEQYF.

The chain has TRBV11-2 and TRBJ2-1; D is perhaps TRBD2 (6 bases). CDR3 length equals 15 residues. Trimming removed 3 bases at V and 9 bases at J, with 18 bases between. CDR1 SGHAT and CDR2 FQNNGV come from the germline V gene. The CDR3 sequence: CASSFYRSGSVEQFF. In DNA, the CDR3 is TGTGCCAGCAGCTTTTATAGGAGCGGGTCTGTTGAGCAGTTCTTC. Drawing the rest from reference TRBV11-2 and TRBJ2-1, the complete variable domain is EAGVAQSPRYKIIEKRQSVAFWCNPISGHATLYWYQQILGQGPKLLIQFQNNGVVDDSQLPKDRFSAERLKGVDSTLKIQPAKLEDSAVYLCASSFYRSGSVEQFFGPGTRLTVL.

This chain links TRBV10-3 with TRBJ2-1, with 7 positions matching TRBD2. V dropped 2 bases and J dropped 4; count of bases not matched to a gene: 8. Germline-derived CDR1 and CDR2 are ENHRY and SYGVKD. The CDR3 has 16 amino acids. The CDR3 region is CAISETVNSGYNEQFF. For the CDR3, the DNA is TGTGCCATCAGTGAGACAGTGAATAGCGGGTACAATGAGCAGTTCTTC.

The V gene is TRBV12-3 or TRBV12-4, the J gene TRBJ1-1; 7 positions match TRBD1. Losses at the gene ends were 3 bases for V and 1 base for J; bases not matched to a gene: 5. The CDR3 is 15 amino acids. The CDR3 sequence is CASSFKGAPNTEAFF. The CDR3 nucleotides read TGTGCCAGCAGTTTTAAGGGGGCCCCGAACACTGAAGCTTTCTTT.

This chain joins TRBV28 and TRBJ1-4; no definite D call. The germline V and J ends were trimmed by 6 bases and 6 bases, with 14 bases remaining between them. The CDR3 extends over 14 amino acids. Germline CDR1 reads MDHEN; CDR2 reads SYDVKM. The CDR3 loop is CASSPVRLDEKLFF. Written as DNA, the CDR3 is TGTGCCAGCAGCCCTGTAAGACTGGATGAAAAACTGTTTTTT.

The rearrangement links TRBV6-5 to TRBJ2-1, with D tentatively TRBD1 or TRBD2 (5 bases each). Trimming took 4 bases from V and 2 from J, leaving 12 bases between them. The CDR3 extends over 15 amino acids. CDR1 is MNHEY and CDR2 is SVGAGI in the germline V gene. For the CDR3, the DNA is TGTGCCAGCAGTTTCCGGGACGACGCCTACAATGAGCAGTTCTTC. It is translated as CASSFRDDAYNEQFF.

The chain carries TRBV4-1 and TRBJ2-7; D might be TRBD1 (5 bases). The CDR3 extends over 13 amino acids. Germline CDR1 is MGHRA and CDR2 is YSYEKL. V gave up 2 bases and J gave up 4 bases, with 9 bases separating them. CDR3 DNA sequence: TGCGCCAGCAGCCAAATAGACAGTTACGAGCAGTACTTC. Protein: CASSQIDSYEQYF.

The table lists this clonotype with many counts. The chain uses TRBV25-1 and TRBJ2-1; 8 bases align to TRBD2. The CDR3 covers 12 residues. Germline lookup yields CDR1 MGHDK and CDR2 SYGVNS. The CDR3 coding sequence is TGTGCGACGGGAGGGGGGTTTCATGAGCAGTTCTTC. Its protein is CATGGGFHEQFF.

CDR3 DNA: TGTGCCAGCAGTTACTCCAGAAACGAGCAGTACTTC. Protein: CASSYSRNEQYF. The V and J genes are TRBV6-2 or TRBV6-3 and TRBJ2-7; no firm D call. Germline V gene data show CDR1 as MNHEY and CDR2 as SVGEGT. V lost 0 bases and J 5 bases, leaving 5 bases between the germline ends. The CDR3 runs to 12 residues.

In regard to this clonotype: One end of the junction does not line up with germline, which may come from a read error. The chain recombines TRBV7-9 with TRBJ2-2; D not resolved. The length of the CDR3 is 12 residues. In germline, CDR1 is SEHNR, CDR2 FQNEAQ (reference sequence). The CDR3 DNA sequence: TGTGCCAGCTGCTTGGTAACCGGGGAGCTGTTTTTT. This encodes CASCLVTGELFF.